This TCR beta chain was recovered during a study of early T cells in non-severe SARS-CoV-2 infection. As for the study in general: RNA in bulk from unsorted whole blood was sequenced, and chains were unpaired.

TCRdb fed the 5' RACE reads into MiXCR, producing one record per CDR3 protein. The table lists tens of thousands of distinct CDR3 sequences, 11% to 15% of them singletons, with over 9.5% in the top ten. V dropped 2 bases and J dropped 0 bases, with 2 bases sitting between them. Germline CDR1 and CDR2: SQVTM and ANQGSEA. This CDR3 is 13 amino acids long. Sequencing used whole blood. This receptor was identified in an adult who was a healthcare worker with PCR-confirmed SARS-CoV-2 infection or an uninfected control (not recorded which). The chain carries TRBV29-1 and TRBJ2-6; no reliable D call. Here the CDR3 reads CSVELSGANVLTF. CDR3 DNA sequence: TGCAGCGTTGAACTCTCTGGGGCCAACGTCCTGACTTTC.